The source of this T cell receptor (beta chain) is a study of naive and memory T cell subsets. Points from the study as a whole: Clonotypes here are unpaired alpha or beta chain sequences.

The sample holds many counts of this clonotype. Its antigen is still unknown. Sequential positive selection took CD4 T cells first, then CD8 T cells. V lost 3 bases and J lost 6, with 5 bases in between. The CDR3 length is 12 residues. Germline-derived CDR1 and CDR2 are SGHNT and YENEEA. The beta constant-region primer was an equimolar mix of two oligonucleotides covering TRBC1 and TRBC2. The cDNA 3' end received a ligated single-stranded oligonucleotide carrying the SP2 primer and a 12-nucleotide UMI. TCRdb analysed the UMI-ligation and nested PCR reads with MiXCR anew, one entry per CDR3 protein. The sample lists 140,000 to 150,000 distinct CDR3 sequences, 15% to 20% occurring once.

This clonotype originated in a human donor in good health. What was sequenced was naive CD4+ T cells from blood. The chain employs TRBV11-3 and TRBJ2-2; D ambiguous. CDR3 residues: CASSFGPGELFF. The CDR3 DNA reads TGTGCCAGCAGCTTCGGGCCCGGGGAGCTGTTTTTT.